Each of the 32 T cell receptor beta chains below was sequenced from the same sample in a study of identical twins. Each CDR3 protein gets one entry after TCRdb re-called the 5' RACE reads with MiXCR. The sample lists about 550,000 distinct CDR3 sequences; approximately 20% were seen once. The same sample was also used in a study of yellow fever vaccine responses in identical twins.

Material: CD4+ T cells sorted from blood. These receptors were taken from a woman between 18 and 30 years old in good health.

The gene calls are TRBV9 and TRBJ1-2; 7 bases fit TRBD1. Germline V CDR1 and CDR2: SGDLS, YYNGEE. CDR3 length equals 15 residues. Trimming cost V 3 bases and J 0 bases; bases outside gene matches: 5. DNA of the CDR3: TGTGCCAGCAGCGGAGGGACAGAATCTAACTATGGCTACACCTTC. Translating gives CASSGGTESNYGYTF. Full variable domain (remainder filled in from reference TRBV9 and TRBJ1-2): DSGVTQTPKHLITATGQRVTLRCSPRSGDLSVYWYQQSLDQGLQFLIQYYNGEERAKGNILERFSAQQFPDLHSELNLSSLELGDSALYFCASSGGTESNYGYTFGSGTRLTVV.

The chain is built from TRBV10-3 and TRBJ1-1; 9 bases are shared with TRBD1. The ends lost 7 bases at V and 7 bases at J; junction bases unmatched: 10. Germline CDR1 ENHRY, CDR2 SYGVKD. There are 14 residues in the CDR3. This CDR3 reads CAITPGQGAGEAFF. The CDR3 bases are TGTGCCATCACACCGGGACAGGGTGCGGGTGAAGCTTTCTTT.

The genes are TRBV9 and TRBJ2-1, with 10 bases identical to TRBD2. Germline lookup yields CDR1 SGDLS and CDR2 YYNGEE. The CDR3 spans 17 residues. V was clipped by 0 bases and J by 6 bases; unmatched bases: 9. The CDR3 DNA reads TGTGCCAGCAGCGTAGTCCCTAGCGGGAGACCCCTCAATGAGCAGTTCTTC. This sequence encodes CASSVVPSGRPLNEQFF.

The chain uses TRBV4-1 and TRBJ2-3; 12 bases are a match to TRBD2. The ends lost 0 bases at V and 4 bases at J; junction bases unmatched: 14. CDR3 size: 20 residues. The germline CDR1 and CDR2 sequences are MGHRA and YSYEKL. Here the CDR3 DNA reads TGCGCCAGCAGCCAAGAGTCCCCTAGCGGGGGGGTAAAGAGCGCAGATACGCAGTATTTT. Residues: CASSQESPSGGVKSADTQYF.

This clonotype was observed a handful of times. V is TRBV7-2 and J is TRBJ2-2; D might be TRBD2 (6 bases). There are 16 residues in the CDR3. The ends were cut back, 2 bases at V and 0 bases at J, with 10 bases in the middle. Germline loops: CDR1 SGHTA, CDR2 FQGNSA. CDR3 sequence: CASSLRGAPNTGELFF. The DNA for the CDR3 is TGTGCCAGCAGCTTACGCGGGGCTCCGAACACCGGGGAGCTGTTTTTT.

This rearrangement joins TRBV5-1 to TRBJ1-1; no clear D gene. Germline lookup yields CDR1 SGHRS and CDR2 YFSETQ. There are 15 residues in the CDR3. V shed 0 bases and J shed 0 bases, with 9 bases lying between them. The CDR3 coding sequence is TGCGCCAGCAGCTTGGTTGGGAGATTGAACACTGAAGCTTTCTTT. Amino acids: CASSLVGRLNTEAFF.

The genes are TRBV5-1 and TRBJ2-3, with TRBD2 identical over 10 bases. The CDR3 sequence is 15 residues long. J lost 2 bases, V lost 4 bases, and 4 bases had no gene match. CDR1 is SGHRS, CDR2 YFSETQ, per germline. CDR3 region: CASSPSGGDTDTQYF. DNA of the CDR3: TGCGCCAGCAGCCCCAGCGGGGGGGACACAGATACGCAGTATTTT.

The chain recombines TRBV6-4 with TRBJ1-2; a possible D gene is TRBD1 (5 bases). The germline gives CDR1 MRHNA, CDR2 SNTAGT. V was pared by 0 bases and J by 4 bases, with 6 bases between. The CDR3 consists of 13 residues. CDR3 DNA: TGTGCCAGCAGTGACTCCGGGGGCTATGGCTACACCTTC. It translates to CASSDSGGYGYTF.

The rearrangement links TRBV20-1 to TRBJ2-7, with D possibly called TRBD1 or TRBD2 (5 bases each). CDR1 DFQATT and CDR2 SNEGSKA come from the germline V gene (reference sequence). Trimming removed 1 base at V and 2 bases at J, with 15 bases between. This CDR3 region has 15 residues. As DNA, the CDR3 is TGCAGTGCTAGAGTTGGGACCACCCATACCTACGAGCAGTACTTC. Translating gives CSARVGTTHTYEQYF.

There are a few counts of this clonotype. The chain uses TRBV20-1 and TRBJ2-2, with D unclear. V was trimmed by 1 base and J by 1 base, leaving 7 bases between them. CDR3 length: 14 residues. Per germline, CDR1 DFQATT and CDR2 SNEGSKA (reference sequence). This CDR3 is CSARAGQNTGELFF. The DNA of the CDR3 is TGCAGTGCTAGAGCGGGTCAGAACACCGGGGAGCTGTTTTTT.

This clonotype was recorded a few times. The V gene is TRBV20-1, the J gene TRBJ2-5; tentatively, D is TRBD1 (5 bases). The CDR3 covers 17 residues. Trimming left V 0 bases short and J 0 bases short, with 17 bases between. Germline CDR1 is DFQATT and CDR2 is SNEGSKA (reference sequence). The CDR3 nucleotides are TGCAGTGCTAGAGATGTCAGGGTTCGGTCCGACCAAGAGACCCAGTACTTC. Its protein product is CSARDVRVRSDQETQYF.

The rearrangement uses TRBV24-1 and TRBJ2-3; D remains ambiguous. Looked up from germline, CDR1 is KGHDR and CDR2 is SFDVKD. The V end was cut by 3 bases, the J end by 0 bases, with 15 bases between. The CDR3 contains 17 residues. The CDR3 region has the DNA TGTGCCACCAGTGATCCTGCCCCACCCCCTAGCACAGATACGCAGTATTTT. Its translation: CATSDPAPPPSTDTQYF.

This clonotype was seen a handful of times. The rearrangement joins TRBV11-1 to TRBJ2-1; TRBD1 or TRBD2 may be the D gene (6 bases each). The CDR3 loop spans 18 amino acids. V lost 1 base and J lost 4, with 20 bases in between. Per the germline V gene, CDR1 is SGHAT and CDR2 is FQDESV (reference sequence). The CDR3: CASSLDMGGAGIYNEQFF. As DNA, the CDR3 is TGTGCCAGCAGCTTAGATATGGGGGGCGCCGGAATTTACAATGAGCAGTTCTTC.

This clonotype was seen only a few times. The rearrangement uses TRBV3-1 and TRBJ2-1; 15 bases agree with TRBD2. Losses at the gene ends were 4 bases for V and 4 bases for J; bases not matched to a gene: 5. The CDR3 has 17 amino acids. Looked up from germline, CDR1 is LGHDT and CDR2 is YNNKEL (reference sequence). The DNA of the CDR3 is TGTGCCAGCAGCCGGACTAGCGGGGGGGCTTTATACAATGAGCAGTTCTTC. Protein sequence: CASSRTSGGALYNEQFF.

The chain couples TRBV4-2 to TRBJ2-5, with D perhaps matching TRBD1 (6 bases). CDR3 size: 15 residues. Trimming pared 1 base from V and 4 bases from J, leaving 13 bases between. Germline V gene sequence: CDR1 LGHNA, CDR2 YNFKEQ. CDR3 coding DNA: TGTGCCAGCAGCCAAGGTGGGGGCTCTCGAGAGACCCAGTACTTC. This sequence encodes CASSQGGGSRETQYF.

This CDR3 is CAISETLTEAFF. CDR3 bases: TGTGCCATCAGTGAGACACTCACTGAAGCTTTCTTT. V gene TRBV10-3 combines with J gene TRBJ1-1; no definite D call. CDR3 length: 12 residues. Germline values: CDR1 ENHRY, CDR2 SYGVKD. Trimming shortened V by 2 bases and J by 4 bases, and 5 bases separated the two germline ends.

In this sample, this clonotype turned up a few times. V and J are TRBV12-3 or TRBV12-4 and TRBJ2-2; D assignment may be TRBD1 or TRBD2 (6 bases each). This CDR3 comprises 14 residues. Trimming removed 11 bases at V and 0 bases at J, with 13 bases between. CDR3 amino acids: CAQGRGPNTGELFF. The CDR3 nucleotides are TGTGCCCAGGGCCGGGGGCCGAACACCGGGGAGCTGTTTTTT.

This clonotype was observed a handful of times. The CDR3 spells CARGLAGTYEQYV. The CDR3 DNA follows: TGTGCCAGAGGACTAGCTGGGACATACGAGCAGTACGTC. This chain joins TRBV19 and TRBJ2-7; 8 positions agree with TRBD2. V trimming: 9 bases; J trimming: 4 bases; junction bases outside the gene matches: 8. The CDR3 loop spans 13 amino acids. Germline V gene sequence: CDR1 LNHDA, CDR2 SQIVND (reference sequence).

This clonotype was found a few times. This chain joins TRBV2 and TRBJ2-3; the match to TRBD2 covers 8 bases. Trimming took 6 bases from V and 0 from J; bases not matched to a gene: 11. The CDR3 loop spans 17 amino acids. CDR1 SNHLY and CDR2 FYNNEI come from the germline V gene. The CDR3 DNA follows: TGTGCCAGCAGCGCGAGTCAGACTAGCGCTAGCACAGATACGCAGTATTTT. Protein sequence: CASSASQTSASTDTQYF. Full variable domain (missing parts from reference TRBV2 and TRBJ2-3): EPEVTQTPSHQVTQMGQEVILRCVPISNHLYFYWYRQILGQKVEFLVSFYNNEISEKSEIFDDQFSVERPDGSNFTLKIRSTKLEDSAMYFCASSASQTSASTDTQYFGPGTRLTVL.

The chain joins TRBV10-2 to TRBJ1-4; D is unclear. V dropped 2 bases and J dropped 8 bases, with 6 bases sitting between them. The CDR3 spans 12 residues. CDR1 is WSHSY and CDR2 is SAAADI in the germline V gene. CDR3 amino acids: CASSEISEKLFF. CDR3 DNA: TGCGCCAGCAGTGAGATCTCGGAAAAACTGTTTTTT.

The chain carries TRBV3-1 and TRBJ2-7, with D uncertain. The CDR3 sequence is 15 residues long. Per germline, CDR1 LGHDT and CDR2 YNNKEL (reference sequence). V was trimmed by 0 bases and J by 6 bases, leaving 15 bases between them. CDR3 in DNA: TGTGCCAGCAGCCAAGATCGTGGGGTTCTGCGCGAGCAGTACTTC. Translating it yields CASSQDRGVLREQYF.

This rearrangement joins TRBV2 to TRBJ2-7; possibly TRBD1 for D (6 bases). The CDR3 is 15 amino acids. Germline V gene sequence: CDR1 SNHLY, CDR2 FYNNEI. The V end was cut by 6 bases, the J end by 6 bases, with 21 bases between. The CDR3 DNA reads TGTGCCAGCAGAGTACAGACAGGCCTTGGAGCCGAGCAGTACTTC. Its protein is CASRVQTGLGAEQYF.

This sequence joins TRBV4-2 and TRBJ1-4; D uncertain. CDR1 is LGHNA, CDR2 YNFKEQ, per germline. The germline V and J ends were trimmed by 0 bases and 0 bases, with 8 bases remaining between them. The CDR3 totals 16 residues. Here the CDR3 DNA reads TGTGCCAGCAGCCAAGAATCGGGCGCAACTAATGAAAAACTGTTTTTT. Translating it yields CASSQESGATNEKLFF.

The chain couples TRBV9 to TRBJ1-3; D is unclear. Germline assignment: CDR1 SGDLS and CDR2 YYNGEE. V was cut by 0 bases and J by 1 base, with 14 bases left in between. CDR3 length equals 17 residues. Here the CDR3 DNA reads TGTGCCAGCAGCGTAGTGCCGGCAGGTTCGTCTGGAAACACCATATATTTT. Translated: CASSVVPAGSSGNTIYF. The entire variable domain, with the rest obtained from reference TRBV9 and TRBJ1-3, is as follows: DSGVTQTPKHLITATGQRVTLRCSPRSGDLSVYWYQQSLDQGLQFLIQYYNGEERAKGNILERFSAQQFPDLHSELNLSSLELGDSALYFCASSVVPAGSSGNTIYFGEGSWLTVV.

This clonotype was seen only a few times. The rearrangement links TRBV5-1 to TRBJ2-7; tentative D call: TRBD1 (5 bases). CDR1 is SGHRS and CDR2 is YFSETQ in the germline V gene. Trimming shortened V by 0 bases and J by 4 bases, and 14 bases separated the two germline ends. There are 15 residues in the CDR3. The DNA of the CDR3 is TGCGCCAGCAGCTTGGGAGGCAGGGAAGCATACGAGCAGTACTTC. Protein sequence: CASSLGGREAYEQYF.

The chain links TRBV10-2 to TRBJ1-5, with TRBD1 matching over 7 bases. The germline CDR1 and CDR2 sequences are WSHSY and SAAADI. The CDR3 totals 15 residues. Trimming cost V 2 bases and J 0 bases; bases outside gene matches: 1. This CDR3 reads CASSERDSSNQPQHF. The CDR3 coding sequence is TGCGCCAGCAGTGAGCGGGACAGTAGCAATCAGCCCCAGCATTTT.

The table lists this clonotype with a few counts. V usage is TRBV14 and J usage is TRBJ1-6; 7 positions agree with TRBD1. Germline CDR1 and CDR2: SGHDN and FVKESK. The V gene end was trimmed by 1 base and the J gene end by 9 bases; junction bases not matched to a gene: 3. The CDR3 extends over 14 amino acids. CDR3 loop: CASSQAQGSSPLHF. The CDR3 DNA reads TGTGCCAGCAGCCAAGCACAGGGGAGTTCACCCCTCCACTTT.

This clonotype came up once. V is TRBV6-1 and J is TRBJ2-1; TRBD1 aligns across 9 bases. After removal of 7 bases from V and 10 bases from J, the junction contained 11 bases not matched to a gene. Looked up from germline, CDR1 is MNHNS and CDR2 is SASEGT. The CDR3 has 14 amino acids. The CDR3 sequence is CASTPGDRVGEQFF. CDR3 nucleotides: TGTGCCAGCACCCCAGGGGACAGGGTGGGCGAGCAGTTCTTC.

This clonotype showed up many times. The CDR3 sequence is CASRNRDEQFF. CDR3 sequence (DNA): TGCGCCAGCAGGAATAGGGATGAGCAGTTCTTC. V is TRBV5-1 and J is TRBJ2-1; D uncertain. V lost 5 bases and J 8 bases, leaving 8 bases between the germline ends. The CDR3 runs 11 residues. Germline V lookup: CDR1 SGHRS, CDR2 YFSETQ. Combining the CDR3 with reference TRBV5-1 and TRBJ2-1 gives the whole variable domain KAGVTQTPRYLIKTRGQQVTLSCSPISGHRSVSWYQQTPGQGLQFLFEYFSETQRNKGNFPGRFSGRQFSNSRSEMNVSTLELGDSALYLCASRNRDEQFFGPGTRLTVL.

The rearrangement links TRBV27 to TRBJ1-2, with D unresolved. CDR1 and CDR2 (germline): MNHEY, SMNVEV (reference sequence). This CDR3 contains 14 residues. V gave up 4 bases and J gave up 4 bases, with 13 bases separating them. The CDR3, as DNA: TGTGCCAGCAGTTCATCCGGTGTCCCCTATGGCTACACCTTC. Translated, it gives CASSSSGVPYGYTF.

In this sample, this clonotype turned up a few times. This chain links TRBV12-3 or TRBV12-4 with TRBJ1-3; D is unresolved. The CDR3 has 16 amino acids. Trimming shortened V by 5 bases and J by 4 bases, and 18 bases separated the two germline ends. CDR3 sequence: CASSPQIRLNGNTIYF. The DNA of the CDR3 is TGTGCCAGCAGTCCACAGATTAGGTTGAACGGAAACACCATATATTTT.

This clonotype has just a few counts. The chain carries TRBV3-1 and TRBJ2-2; D might be TRBD2 (6 bases). This CDR3 is 16 amino acids long. Germline assignment: CDR1 LGHDT and CDR2 YNNKEL (reference sequence). Trimming pared 5 bases from V and 8 bases from J, leaving 21 bases between. CDR3 protein: CASSATGVRITGELFF. As DNA, the CDR3 is TGTGCCAGCAGCGCTACGGGAGTACGGATTACGGGGGAGCTGTTTTTT.